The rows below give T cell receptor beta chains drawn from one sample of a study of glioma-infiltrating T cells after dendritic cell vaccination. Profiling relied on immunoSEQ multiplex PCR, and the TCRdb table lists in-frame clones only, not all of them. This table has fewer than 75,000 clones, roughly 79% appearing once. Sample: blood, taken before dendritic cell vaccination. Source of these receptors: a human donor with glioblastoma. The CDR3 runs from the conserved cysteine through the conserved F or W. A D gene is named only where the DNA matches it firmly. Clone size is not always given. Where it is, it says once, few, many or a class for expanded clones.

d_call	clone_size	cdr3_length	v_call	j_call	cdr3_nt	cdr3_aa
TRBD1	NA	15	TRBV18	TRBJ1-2	TGTGCCAGCTCACCGTCGGGACAGGGGGCCTATGGCTACACCTTC	CASSPSGQGAYGYTF
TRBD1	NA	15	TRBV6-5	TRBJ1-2	TGTGCCAGCAGTTACCGGGACAGGGGTAACTATGGCTACACCTTC	CASSYRDRGNYGYTF
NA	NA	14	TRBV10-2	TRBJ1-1	TGCGCCAGCAGGCCGGTACTCCAGGGTGCTGAAGCTTTCTTT	CASRPVLQGAEAFF
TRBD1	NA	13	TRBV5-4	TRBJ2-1	TGTGCCAGCAGCATGACAGGGTATAATGAGCAGTTCTTC	CASSMTGYNEQFF
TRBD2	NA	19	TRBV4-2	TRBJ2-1	TGTGCCAGCAGCCAAATACCCTGGGCTAGCGGGGGGGCCACCAATGAGCAGTTCTTC	CASSQIPWASGGATNEQFF
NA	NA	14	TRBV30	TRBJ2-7	TGTGCCTGGAAAAGGGGGACAAAGGGACACGAGCAGTACTTC	CAWKRGTKGHEQYF
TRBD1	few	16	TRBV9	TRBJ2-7	TGTGCCAGCAGCGTAGGGGTGGGACAGGGTTTCTACGAGCAGTACTTC	CASSVGVGQGFYEQYF
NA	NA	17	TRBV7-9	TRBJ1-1	TGTGCCAGCAGCTTAGTTGAAAAAGGCAGGGCTATGACTGAAGCTTTCTTT	CASSLVEKGRAMTEAFF
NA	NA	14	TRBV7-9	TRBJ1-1	TGTGCCAGCAGCCCCAAGGGGTGGTCAGATGAAGCTTTCTTT	CASSPKGWSDEAFF
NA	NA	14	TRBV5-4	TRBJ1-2	TGTGCCAGCAGACCCGAACAAAATAACTATGGCTACACCTTC	CASRPEQNNYGYTF
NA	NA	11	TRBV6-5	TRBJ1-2	TGTGCCAGCCGTCAACTCTATGGCTACACCTTC	CASRQLYGYTF
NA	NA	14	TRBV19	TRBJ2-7	TGTGCCAGTAGTATACCAGGGGTCTCCTACGAGCAGTACTTC	CASSIPGVSYEQYF
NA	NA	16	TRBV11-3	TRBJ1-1	TGTGCCAGCAGCCTCTTGGGGGGGCTGGTGAACACTGAAGCTTTCTTT	CASSLLGGLVNTEAFF
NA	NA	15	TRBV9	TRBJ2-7	TGTGCCAGCAGCGTAGAGGGGATCCCCAGCCACGAGCAGTACTTC	CASSVEGIPSHEQYF
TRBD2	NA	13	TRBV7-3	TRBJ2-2	TGTGCCAGCAGCCGGGGGGGCACCGGGGAGCTGTTTTTT	CASSRGGTGELFF
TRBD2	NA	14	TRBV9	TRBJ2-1	TGTGCCAGCAGCGTCGGGGGGGCCTACAATGAGCAGTTCTTC	CASSVGGAYNEQFF
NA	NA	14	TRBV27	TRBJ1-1	TGTGCCAGCAGCTCCGGGGCGGGGGTGGGGGAAGCTTTCTTT	CASSSGAGVGEAFF
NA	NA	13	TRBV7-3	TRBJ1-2	TGTGCCAGCAGCCCACAACCTGTTAGCGGCTACACCTTC	CASSPQPVSGYTF
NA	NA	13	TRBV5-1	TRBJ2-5	TGCGCCAGCAGCTTTGCAGTCCAAGAGACCCAGTACTTC	CASSFAVQETQYF
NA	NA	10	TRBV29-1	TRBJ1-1	TGCAGCGTTGTCCAGACTGAAGCTTTCTTT	CSVVQTEAFF
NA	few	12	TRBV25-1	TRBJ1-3	TGTGCCGCGGTGAACTCTGGAAACACCATATATTTT	CAAVNSGNTIYF
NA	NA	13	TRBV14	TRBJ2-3	TGTGCCAGCAGCCCTGGGGGGGCGCATACGCAGTATTTT	CASSPGGAHTQYF
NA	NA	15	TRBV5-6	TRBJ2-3	TGTGCCAGCAGCCGTGGGCCCTTGGCGACAGATACGCAGTATTTT	CASSRGPLATDTQYF